The rows below give T cell receptor beta chains drawn from one sample of a study of cytomegalovirus exposure and HLA in healthy donors. Clones were read by immunoSEQ multiplex PCR, and TCRdb kept only the in-frame ones, dropping some. The sample has 200,000 to 250,000 clones; around 80% are singletons. Material for sequencing was PBMCs. The source of these receptors is a woman in her twenties or thirties in good health and CMV-seropositive. Each CDR3 is given with its conserved first and last residue. Fields, in order: J gene, D gene, V gene, clone size, CDR3 protein, CDR3 DNA. D genes are given only for firm matches. Clone size is stated in some rows and not others, as once, few, many or a class when expanded.

TRBJ2-7 - TRBV11-2 once CASTPTGESYEQYF TGTGCCAGCACCCCGACGGGAGAGTCCTACGAGCAGTACTTC
TRBJ2-7 - TRBV29-1 - CSVEGQGGGYYEQYF TGCAGCGTTGAAGGACAGGGCGGGGGATATTACGAGCAGTACTTC
TRBJ2-7 - TRBV5-4 - CASSGQGLSYEQYF TGTGCCAGCAGCGGACAGGGACTATCCTACGAGCAGTACTTC
TRBJ1-5 - TRBV6-5 - CASRAGNQPQHF TGTGCCAGCAGGGCAGGGAATCAGCCCCAGCATTTT
TRBJ2-5 TRBD1 TRBV7-9 once CASSRSRQGLETQYF TGTGCCAGCAGCCGATCACGACAGGGTCTGGAGACCCAGTACTTC
TRBJ1-2 - TRBV11-3 - CASSHGIQAGYTF TGTGCCAGCAGCCACGGGATCCAGGCCGGCTACACCTTC
TRBJ2-1 - TRBV6-5 once CASSSSGVNEQFF -
TRBJ2-2 - TRBV11-2 - CASSLMGGGELFF TGTGCCAGCAGCCTAATGGGGGGCGGGGAGCTGTTTTTT
TRBJ2-1 - TRBV5-4 - CASSRDSQEQFF TGTGCCAGCAGTAGGGACTCCCAAGAGCAGTTCTTC
TRBJ2-7 - TRBV6-5 - CASGSYQGYEQYF TGTGCCAGCGGATCTTATCAGGGGTACGAGCAGTACTTC
TRBJ1-5 - TRBV27 - CASSLAYDQPQHF TGTGCCAGCAGTTTAGCGTATGATCAGCCCCAGCATTTT
TRBJ2-1 - TRBV4-1 - CASSQDYPSEQFF TGCGCCAGCAGCCAAGATTACCCCAGTGAGCAGTTCTTC
TRBJ1-1 - TRBV29-1 - CSVAGEGNTEAFF TGCAGCGTTGCTGGGGAAGGGAACACTGAAGCTTTCTTT
TRBJ2-7 - TRBV30 - CAWSVRDDEQYF TGTGCCTGGAGTGTACGGGATGACGAGCAGTACTTC
TRBJ1-1 - TRBV5-6 many CASSLSTGEAFF TGTGCCAGCAGCTTGTCGACGGGGGAAGCTTTCTTT
TRBJ1-1 - TRBV30 - CAWQTVANSEAFF TGTGCCTGGCAGACAGTGGCCAACAGTGAAGCTTTCTTT
TRBJ2-7 - TRBV18 - CASSVQELYEQYF TGTGCCAGCTCGGTGCAGGAGCTCTACGAGCAGTACTTC
TRBJ1-2 - TRBV27 - CASSSTGMGFGYTF TGTGCCAGCAGTTCAACAGGGATGGGTTTCGGCTACACCTTC
TRBJ1-2 - TRBV28 few CASSFLLRYGYTF TGTGCCAGCAGTTTCCTGTTACGCTATGGCTACACCTTC
TRBJ2-2 - TRBV5-4 - CASSLVGEGLNTGELFF TGTGCCAGCAGCTTGGTGGGTGAGGGCTTGAACACCGGGGAGCTGTTTTTT
TRBJ2-2 TRBD1 TRBV6-6 - CASRYRQGVTGELFF TGTGCCAGCAGGTATAGACAGGGAGTCACCGGGGAGCTGTTTTTT
TRBJ2-1 - TRBV19 - CASSVRIGNRDNEQFF TGTGCCAGTAGTGTACGTATAGGGAATAGGGACAATGAGCAGTTCTTC
TRBJ2-1 - TRBV29-1 - CSIEGIGAYNEQFF TGCAGCATCGAGGGGATCGGGGCCTACAATGAGCAGTTCTTC
TRBJ2-7 TRBD2 TRBV11-3 - CASSLTTSGRASGEQYF TGTGCCAGCAGCCTCACAACTAGCGGGAGGGCCAGTGGGGAGCAGTACTTC
TRBJ2-7 TRBD2 TRBV4-1 - CASSQGLAGVSEQYF TGCGCCAGCAGCCAAGGACTAGCGGGTGTTTCCGAGCAGTACTTC